The rows below give T cell receptor beta chains drawn from one sample of a study of CD8 T cells in ankylosing spondylitis. One entry per CDR3 protein results from TCRdb running MiXCR on the 5' RACE reads. Altogether about 540,000 distinct CDR3 sequences are present, roughly 12% being singletons, with the ten largest covering 6.8%. Source material: blood, either unsorted or a sorted T cell fraction (not recorded which). These receptors were obtained from a male donor with ankylosing spondylitis. The CDR3 runs from the conserved cysteine through the conserved F or W. Each record gives: D gene, J gene, V gene, clone size, CDR3 DNA, CDR3 protein. The D gene is left open where the match is weak. Clone size is given for some rows only: seen once, a few or many times, or a class if the clone is expanded.

d_gene: TRBD1
j_gene: TRBJ1-4
v_gene: TRBV29-1
abundance: many
CDR3nt: TGCAGCGCCATGAAGTTAGGGGGCAGCGAAAAACTGTTTTTT
CDR3aa: CSAMKLGGSEKLFF

d_gene: TRBD2
j_gene: TRBJ2-7
v_gene: TRBV7-8
abundance: few
CDR3nt: TGTGCCAGCAGCTTAGTTCGCCCGGGACTAGCGGGGTCCTACGAGCAGTACTTC
CDR3aa: CASSLVRPGLAGSYEQYF

d_gene: .
j_gene: TRBJ1-2
v_gene: TRBV12-3/TRBV12-4
abundance: many
CDR3nt: TGTGCCAGCAAATCTACCTACTATGGCTACACCTTC
CDR3aa: CASKSTYYGYTF

d_gene: TRBD2
j_gene: TRBJ2-1
v_gene: TRBV5-6
abundance: .
CDR3nt: TGTGCCAGCAGCTTTACACTAGCGCCTTACAATGAGCAGTTCTTC
CDR3aa: CASSFTLAPYNEQFF

d_gene: TRBD2
j_gene: TRBJ2-1
v_gene: TRBV9
abundance: many
CDR3nt: TGTGCCAGCAGCACTCTAGCGGAGAGTTACAATGAGCAGTTCTTC
CDR3aa: CASSTLAESYNEQFF

d_gene: TRBD2
j_gene: TRBJ2-1
v_gene: TRBV12-3/TRBV12-4
abundance: .
CDR3nt: TGTGCCAGCAGTTGGGGACTAGCGGGAGCAAATGAGCAGTTCTTC
CDR3aa: CASSWGLAGANEQFF

d_gene: TRBD2
j_gene: TRBJ2-1
v_gene: TRBV20-1
abundance: .
CDR3nt: TGCAGTGCTTCCGGGACTACCAATGAGCAGTTCTTC
CDR3aa: CSASGTTNEQFF

d_gene: .
j_gene: TRBJ2-1
v_gene: TRBV25-1
abundance: once
CDR3nt: TGTGCCAGCAGTGAGTTACCAGGAAGTCGGAATGAGCAGTTCTTC
CDR3aa: CASSELPGSRNEQFF

d_gene: TRBD2
j_gene: TRBJ2-7
v_gene: TRBV7-9
abundance: .
CDR3nt: TGTGCCAGCAGCTCCGCGGCGGGAGGCAATTACGAGCAGTACTTC
CDR3aa: CASSSAAGGNYEQYF

d_gene: TRBD1
j_gene: TRBJ1-1
v_gene: TRBV7-2
abundance: .
CDR3nt: TGTGCCAGCAGCATGGGACAGGGGAACACTGAAGCTTTCTTT
CDR3aa: CASSMGQGNTEAFF

d_gene: TRBD1
j_gene: TRBJ1-2
v_gene: TRBV12-3/TRBV12-4
abundance: few
CDR3nt: TGTGCCAGCAGTTCCCCAACCGGGACAGGGGGTAGGGGCTACACCTTC
CDR3aa: CASSSPTGTGGRGYTF

d_gene: TRBD1
j_gene: TRBJ2-3
v_gene: TRBV6-1
abundance: .
CDR3nt: TGTGCCAGCAGGCCCGACAGGGCAATCACAGATACGCAGTATTTT
CDR3aa: CASRPDRAITDTQYF

d_gene: .
j_gene: TRBJ2-3
v_gene: TRBV20-1
abundance: few
CDR3nt: TGCAGTGCGGAGAGGCGGGACACGAGCACAGATACGCAGTATTTT
CDR3aa: CSAERRDTSTDTQYF

d_gene: .
j_gene: TRBJ2-1
v_gene: TRBV20-1
abundance: few
CDR3nt: TGCAGTGCTATAAATCCCGAGACGGAGAGCGATGAGCAGTTCTTC
CDR3aa: CSAINPETESDEQFF

d_gene: TRBD2
j_gene: TRBJ2-5
v_gene: TRBV7-2
abundance: .
CDR3nt: TGTGCCAGCAGCATATGGGGACTAGCGGTTCAGGCCCAGTACTTC
CDR3aa: CASSIWGLAVQAQYF

d_gene: TRBD2
j_gene: TRBJ2-3
v_gene: TRBV29-1
abundance: few
CDR3nt: TGCAGCGTTTTACTAGCGGGAGGCGCAGATACGCAGTATTTT
CDR3aa: CSVLLAGGADTQYF

d_gene: TRBD1
j_gene: TRBJ2-7
v_gene: TRBV18
abundance: few
CDR3nt: TGTGCCAGCTCACCACACAGGGGTAACTACGAGCAGTACTTC
CDR3aa: CASSPHRGNYEQYF

d_gene: .
j_gene: TRBJ2-1
v_gene: TRBV25-1
abundance: .
CDR3nt: TGTGCCAGCAGTGAAGGGTTGGGGAAGAGCTCCTACAATGAGCAGTTCTTC
CDR3aa: CASSEGLGKSSYNEQFF

d_gene: .
j_gene: TRBJ2-7
v_gene: TRBV29-1
abundance: many
CDR3nt: TGCAGCGTGAGGTTAATGCGAGGACGGACTACCTACGAGCAGTACTTC
CDR3aa: CSVRLMRGRTTYEQYF

d_gene: TRBD2
j_gene: TRBJ2-6
v_gene: TRBV18
abundance: .
CDR3nt: TGTGCCAGCTCACCCAGCGGGGCTGGGGCCAACGTCCTGACTTTC
CDR3aa: CASSPSGAGANVLTF

d_gene: .
j_gene: TRBJ1-3
v_gene: TRBV3-1
abundance: .
CDR3nt: TGTGCCAGCAGCCAAGGGCCTCAGGGATTCTTAAACACCATATATTTT
CDR3aa: CASSQGPQGFLNTIYF

d_gene: .
j_gene: TRBJ1-2
v_gene: TRBV5-1
abundance: .
CDR3nt: TGCGCCAGCAGCCAGGACTCGAATGGCTACACCTTC
CDR3aa: CASSQDSNGYTF

d_gene: TRBD1
j_gene: TRBJ2-5
v_gene: TRBV20-1
abundance: .
CDR3nt: TGCAGTGCTAGAGCAGGGGGCGAAGAGACCCAGTACTTC
CDR3aa: CSARAGGEETQYF

d_gene: .
j_gene: TRBJ1-3
v_gene: TRBV6-1
abundance: few
CDR3nt: TGTGCCAGCAGTGAGTACAGTGCCTACTCTGGAAACACCATATATTTT
CDR3aa: CASSEYSAYSGNTIYF

d_gene: .
j_gene: TRBJ2-3
v_gene: TRBV7-9
abundance: many
CDR3nt: TGTGCCAGCATCCCTGCAGGAGTTAGCACAGATACGCAGTATTTT
CDR3aa: CASIPAGVSTDTQYF

d_gene: .
j_gene: TRBJ1-1
v_gene: TRBV7-2
abundance: few
CDR3nt: TGTGCCAGCAGCTTAGGAAGGACAGACACTGAAGCTTTCTTT
CDR3aa: CASSLGRTDTEAFF

d_gene: .
j_gene: TRBJ1-2
v_gene: TRBV7-2
abundance: few
CDR3nt: TGTGCCAGCAGCTTTCGGGATGGCTACACCTTC
CDR3aa: CASSFRDGYTF

d_gene: TRBD2
j_gene: TRBJ2-3
v_gene: TRBV11-3
abundance: few
CDR3nt: TGTGCCAGCAGCCCCTGGACTAGCGGGAGTGGCACAGATACGCAGTATTTT
CDR3aa: CASSPWTSGSGTDTQYF

d_gene: .
j_gene: TRBJ2-1
v_gene: TRBV2
abundance: many
CDR3nt: TGTGCCAGCAGTGATAACCGGGACGAGACGAACCGAGGGTCCTACAATGAGCAGTTCTTC
CDR3aa: CASSDNRDETNRGSYNEQFF

d_gene: TRBD1
j_gene: TRBJ2-1
v_gene: TRBV24-1
abundance: few
CDR3nt: TGTGCCACCAGTGAATCCGGGACAGGGGGCTACAATGAGCAGTTCTTC
CDR3aa: CATSESGTGGYNEQFF

d_gene: .
j_gene: TRBJ1-5
v_gene: TRBV12-3/TRBV12-4
abundance: many
CDR3nt: TGTGCCAGCAGCCAACTGGACGGGTACAATCAGCCCCAGCATTTT
CDR3aa: CASSQLDGYNQPQHF

d_gene: .
j_gene: TRBJ2-3
v_gene: TRBV29-1
abundance: .
CDR3nt: TGCAGCGTGGGGCCCTATAAGAGGGATACGCAGTATTTT
CDR3aa: CSVGPYKRDTQYF

d_gene: .
j_gene: TRBJ2-2
v_gene: TRBV5-6
abundance: few
CDR3nt: TGTGCCAGCAGCTTGGGTCCAACCACGGGGGAGCTGTTTTTT
CDR3aa: CASSLGPTTGELFF

d_gene: TRBD1
j_gene: TRBJ1-5
v_gene: TRBV24-1
abundance: .
CDR3nt: TGTGCCACCCAACCTACAGGGGAGGAACAGCCCCAGCATTTT
CDR3aa: CATQPTGEEQPQHF

d_gene: .
j_gene: TRBJ1-1
v_gene: TRBV4-2
abundance: .
CDR3nt: TGTGCCAGCAGCCATCGGCCGGGAGGGGATATGAACACTGAAGCTTTCTTT
CDR3aa: CASSHRPGGDMNTEAFF